This T cell receptor beta chain appears in the sequencing data of a study of T-cell reconstitution after alpha-beta-depleted transplantation in children. Whole-study results and caveats: Reportedly, roughly two months post-transplant, alpha-beta T cells arose from several hundred expanded graft clones. Some patients' high day-60 TCRbeta diversity was attributed to recipient cells surviving conditioning. T-cell counts and diversity at one year post-transplant came mainly from newly produced T cells.

With respect to this clonotype: The antigen remains undetermined.

The V and J ends lost 3 bases and 4 bases respectively, with 9 bases between them. This CDR3 is built from 13 residues. The germline CDR1 and CDR2 sequences are LGHNA and YSLEER. TCRbeta library construction was performed incorporating unique molecular identifiers. TCRdb called the PCR reads again in MiXCR, with one record for every CDR3 protein. The profile shows 80,000 to 100,000 distinct CDR3 sequences, roughly a quarter of them singletons. The material was PBMCs, obtained before TCRalphabeta/CD19-depleted stem cell transplant. The receptor was derived from a boy between 2 and 10 years old with acute lymphoblastic leukemia, due to receive a stem cell transplant. The chain uses TRBV4-3 and TRBJ1-2; D not resolved. The DNA of the CDR3 is TGCGCCAGCAGCCAGGGCGAGGGCTATGGCTACACCTTC. Translating it yields CASSQGEGYGYTF.